This TCR beta chain was profiled in a study of siplizumab effects on memory and regulatory T cells. The CDR3 is 15 residues long. Germline V gene sequence: CDR1 SGDLS, CDR2 YYNGEE. Between the trimmed V and J ends, which lost 4 bases and 0 bases, there was a span of 14 bases. Measured with immunoSEQ multiplex PCR; TCRdb has only the in-frame clones, and not every one. The sample lists some 100,000 clones, about 92% occurring once. Broader study findings: Proof of suppressive function in proliferating Tregs from siplizumab cultures was not established. Treg origin accounted for an average of roughly 70% of mappable alloreactive CD4+ clones with siplizumab and less than 30% in controls. To unstimulated subsets, only a minor fraction of alloreactive clones could be mapped. Naive T cells appeared more diverse than memory cells and seemed to be major alloresponse contributors.

On this clone: Antigen specificity is unknown.

The clonotype comes from a human donor in good health. The rearrangement uses TRBV9 and TRBJ2-7; a possible D gene is TRBD2 (5 bases). Sequencing input: Tregs sorted from blood. The DNA for the CDR3 is TGTGCCAGCAGCCCCGAGACTATTCACTCCTACGAGCAGTACTTC. It is translated as CASSPETIHSYEQYF. The full variable domain, with the rest looked up from reference TRBV9 and TRBJ2-7, is DSGVTQTPKHLITATGQRVTLRCSPRSGDLSVYWYQQSLDQGLQFLIQYYNGEERAKGNILERFSAQQFPDLHSELNLSSLELGDSALYFCASSPETIHSYEQYFGPGTRLTVT.